A selection of T cell receptor beta chains follows, all from one sample in a study of blood T cell repertoires in COVID-19. Here immunoSEQ multiplex PCR was the method, and the copy in TCRdb shows in-frame clones only, minus some. The sample lists about 150,000 clones, around 85% seen once, with 2.4% in the top ten. Specimen: peripheral blood. The receptors shown here come from a woman in her seventies with acute or convalescent COVID-19. The CDR3 runs from the conserved cysteine through the conserved F or W. The D gene is left open where the match is weak. Expanded clones are given a class, and other clones once, few, many or no size at all.

>TRBJ2-4|TRBV11-1|.|once
TGTGCCAGCAGTAGGGAGAGGGCGGCCAAAAACATTCAGTACTTC
CASSRERAAKNIQYF
>TRBJ2-4|TRBV6-5|.|.
TGTGCCAGCAGTCCCCAGACAGTAGCCAAAAACATTCAGTACTTC
CASSPQTVAKNIQYF
>TRBJ1-1|TRBV5-1|.|.
TGCGCCAGCAGCTCCCCAGGGAACACTGAAGCTTTCTTT
CASSSPGNTEAFF
>TRBJ2-2|TRBV10-3|TRBD2|.
TGTGCCATCAGGTCCGGGACTAGCGGGGGCACGAACACCGGGGAGCTGTTTTTT
CAIRSGTSGGTNTGELFF
>TRBJ2-7|TRBV10-3|.|.
TGTGCCATCAGGGGCGCACAGTCCTACGAGCAGTACTTC
CAIRGAQSYEQYF
>TRBJ2-1|TRBV5-6|TRBD2|.
TGTGCCAGCAGTCCCGAACTGGGGACTAGCGTGGGCTATGAGCAGTTCTTC
CASSPELGTSVGYEQFF
>TRBJ1-6|TRBV4-3|TRBD1|.
TGCGCCAGCAGCCAAGAGGGACAGTTTTATTCACCCCTCCACTTT
CASSQEGQFYSPLHF
>TRBJ1-2|TRBV11-2|.|.
TGTGCCAGCAGCCAATTGACAGGATTCGGGGTCTATGGCTACACCTTC
CASSQLTGFGVYGYTF
>TRBJ1-3|TRBV10-3|.|.
TGTGCCATCAGGAACAGAAACACCATATATTTT
CAIRNRNTIYF
>TRBJ2-1|TRBV5-1|.|.
TGCGCCAGCAGCCCCCCTCAATTGGGGGGTGAGCAGTTCTTC
CASSPPQLGGEQFF
>TRBJ1-2|TRBV28|.|.
TGTGCCAGCAGTTTGGTAGGGGGCTATGGCTACACCTTC
CASSLVGGYGYTF
>TRBJ1-6|TRBV18|.|.
TGTGCCAGCTCACCACAGGGGCTCAATTCACCCCTCCACTTT
CASSPQGLNSPLHF
>TRBJ1-2|TRBV25-1|TRBD1|.
TGTGCCAGCAGTGAATTAGACAGGGGGCGCGGTGGCTACACCTTC
CASSELDRGRGGYTF
>TRBJ1-6|TRBV15|.|.
TGTGCCACCAGCAGAGATTACGTCGGGAGCTCCTATAATTCACCCCTCCACTTT
CATSRDYVGSSYNSPLHF
>TRBJ2-1|TRBV2|.|.
TGTGCCAGCGGACCCACAGGGCGACCCTACAATGAGCAGTTCTTC
CASGPTGRPYNEQFF
>TRBJ2-1|TRBV7-9|.|.
TGTGCCAGCAGGGAGGACCCCAATGAGCAGTTCTTC
CASREDPNEQFF
>TRBJ2-6|TRBV11-2|.|.
TGTGCCAGCAGCTTCACAGTCTCTGGGGCCAACGTCCTGACTTTC
CASSFTVSGANVLTF
>TRBJ1-3|TRBV2|.|.
TGTGCCAGCAGTGTCGGTAACACCATATATTTT
CASSVGNTIYF
>TRBJ1-2|TRBV19|TRBD1|.
TGTGCCAGTAGTTCCTCCCGACAGGGTGGCTATGGCTACACCTTC
CASSSSRQGGYGYTF
>TRBJ1-2|TRBV28|.|.
TGTGCCAGCAGTTTACGGGGTTATGGCTACACCTTC
CASSLRGYGYTF
>TRBJ2-6|TRBV27|.|.
TGTGCCAGCAGTTCCGTAGGGGCTGGGGCCAACGTCCTGACTTTC
CASSSVGAGANVLTF
>TRBJ1-1|TRBV28|.|.
TGTGCCTCTCGGGGGGCCCTAGGAACTGAAGCTTTCTTT
CASRGALGTEAFF
>TRBJ1-2|TRBV28|.|.
TGTGCCAGCAACTCAGAAGCGACAGCTAACTATGGCTACACCTTC
CASNSEATANYGYTF
>TRBJ1-1|TRBV25-1|TRBD1|.
TGTGCCAGCAGTGACAGGGGGCTCGGCTCGGGCACTGAAGCTTTCTTT
CASSDRGLGSGTEAFF
>TRBJ2-3|TRBV2|TRBD2|.
TGTGCCAGCACCCATGACCCGACTAGCGGGGGGTTGTCAGATACGCAGTATTTT
CASTHDPTSGGLSDTQYF
>TRBJ2-6|TRBV5-8|.|.
TGTGCCAGCACCTCCAGGCAGACTGGGGCCAACGTCCTGACTTTC
CASTSRQTGANVLTF
>TRBJ2-1|TRBV2|TRBD2|.
TGTGCCAGCAACCGAGCGGGGGGGCCTATGAGTGAGCAGTTCTTC
CASNRAGGPMSEQFF
>TRBJ1-2|TRBV27|.|.
TGTGCCAGCAGTTTATTGGCTCAATCCTCTGGCTACACCTTC
CASSLLAQSSGYTF
>TRBJ1-1|TRBV7-9|TRBD1|.
TGTGCCAGCAGCTCCCGGGCCCCCACAGGGGGCGTAGAAGCTTTCTTT
CASSSRAPTGGVEAFF
>TRBJ2-5|TRBV27|TRBD2|.
TGTGCCAGCAGTTTATCCCGCCAGGGCGCCCGGGGGGCCCAGTACTTC
CASSLSRQGARGAQYF
>TRBJ2-2|TRBV5-8|.|.
TGTGCCAGCAGCTTTGCCGGCACCGGGGAGCTGTTTTTT
CASSFAGTGELFF
>TRBJ2-2|TRBV19|.|.
TGTGCCAGTAAAGTTGCGGAGGGAAACACCGGGGAGCTGTTTTTT
CASKVAEGNTGELFF
>TRBJ1-3|TRBV9|.|.
TGTGCCAGCAGCGTATCCCCGGGCTCTGGAAACACCATATATTTT
CASSVSPGSGNTIYF
>TRBJ2-5|TRBV5-6|.|.
TGTGCCAGCTTAAAGGCCGGGTTTGGGACCCAGTACTTC
CASLKAGFGTQYF
>TRBJ1-1|TRBV4-2|.|.
TGTGCCAGCAGCCACGGTTTAAGGGCAGGGCGCGGTTACACTGAAGCTTTCTTT
CASSHGLRAGRGYTEAFF
>TRBJ1-4|TRBV18|.|.
TGTGCCAGCTCAGGAGGCAACCCAATGACTAATGAAAAACTGTTTTTT
CASSGGNPMTNEKLFF
>TRBJ1-5|TRBV2|.|.
TGTGCCAGCAGTGAAAGGATCGGGACTTATAGCAATCAGCCCCAGCATTTT
CASSERIGTYSNQPQHF
>TRBJ2-3|TRBV10-1|TRBD2|.
TGCGCCAGCAGTGAGAGCGGGGGGGCCACAGATACGCAGTATTTT
CASSESGGATDTQYF
>TRBJ2-7|TRBV30|.|.
TGTGCCTGGAGCAAGGGCGGGTACGAGCAGTACTTC
CAWSKGGYEQYF
>TRBJ2-2|TRBV7-2|TRBD2|once
TGTGCCAGCAGCCTTAGCGGGGCAGGGGCCGTAGGCACCGGGGAGCTGTTTTTT
CASSLSGAGAVGTGELFF
>TRBJ1-6|TRBV7-2|.|.
TGTGCCAGCAGCTTCGACATTCGCGGGAGTTCACCCCTCCACTTT
CASSFDIRGSSPLHF
>TRBJ2-6|TRBV7-9|TRBD1|.
TGTGCCAGCAGCTTCGGGCAGGGGGCGCTTGGGGCCAACGTCCTGACTTTC
CASSFGQGALGANVLTF
>TRBJ1-5|TRBV19|TRBD1|few
TGTGCCAGTAGGTCCGGGACAGGGGATCATCAGCCCCAGCATTTT
CASRSGTGDHQPQHF
>TRBJ1-4|TRBV20-1|.|.
TGCAGTGCTAGTCGTCCGGGGGAAAAACTGTTTTTT
CSASRPGEKLFF
>TRBJ2-2|TRBV3-1/TRBV3-2|.|.
TGTGCCAGCAGCCAGCTGACCGACAGCCGTGTAAGGGAGCTGTTTTTT
CASSQLTDSRVRELFF
>TRBJ2-3|TRBV28|TRBD2|.
TGTGCCAGCAGGCGGGGGGGCTTGCCAGATACGCAGTATTTT
CASRRGGLPDTQYF
>TRBJ2-5|TRBV5-4|TRBD2|.
TGTGCCAGCAGCTTGCTCAGCGGGGGACGCCAAGAGACCCAGTACTTC
CASSLLSGGRQETQYF
>TRBJ1-5|TRBV28|TRBD1|.
TGTGCCAGCAGTCAATGGGACAGTTGGAATCAGCCCCAGCATTTT
CASSQWDSWNQPQHF
>TRBJ1-1|TRBV18|.|once
TGTGCCAGCTCACCCTCGGAAGGGGCGCCGTACACTGAAGCTTTCTTT
CASSPSEGAPYTEAFF
>TRBJ2-3|TRBV6-5|.|.
TGTGCCAGCAGTTACTCTGGGCAGGGTCGCGATACGCAGTATTTT
CASSYSGQGRDTQYF
>TRBJ1-1|TRBV11-3|.|.
TGTGCCAGCAGCGAGGGTATGAACACTGAAGCTTTCTTT
CASSEGMNTEAFF
>TRBJ2-5|TRBV29-1|TRBD1|.
TGCAGCGTTGAATCCGCAGGGGGTGGGCGAGAGACCCAGTACTTC
CSVESAGGGRETQYF
>TRBJ1-6|TRBV27|.|.
TGTGCCAGCAGTTTACTCCCTCTCGGTAATTCACCCCTCCACTTT
CASSLLPLGNSPLHF